This TCR beta chain derives from a study of T cells in Graves' hyperthyroidism and ophthalmopathy. Study conclusions and caveats: Before onset, ophthalmopathy was predicted by the model a median around 6.5 months earlier. Blood samples included most of the expanded thyroid clonotypes exceeding 0.001.

The investigators amplified TCR beta CDR3 regions from RNA transcripts. Carried out on the TCR CDR3, a first-round RT-PCR used the HTBI primer set. One entry per CDR3 protein results from TCRdb running MiXCR on the multiplex PCR reads. The sample yields 350,000 or so distinct CDR3 sequences, about a sixth seen once. Trimming left V 7 bases short and J 2 bases short, with 16 bases between. Germline V gene sequence: CDR1 KGHDR, CDR2 SFDVKD. The CDR3 runs 15 residues. This clonotype was picked up many times. Its specificity is not known. V gene TRBV24-1 combines with J gene TRBJ2-5; D unclear. This TCR derives from a woman in her 40s with Graves' ophthalmopathy. The sample consisted of blood. This CDR3 reads CATSQRGYRQETQYF. For the CDR3, the DNA is TGTGCCACCAGCCAGAGAGGATATAGGCAAGAGACCCAGTACTTC.